This T cell receptor (beta chain) was observed in a study of vaccination and CD4 T cells after COVID-19. Sample treatment: 10-day PBMC culture with coronavirus spike peptide pools or control peptides (ViraFEST assay). With 6 bases clipped from V and 0 bases from J, the junction kept 3 bases outside the gene matches. The V gene's germline CDR1 is MDHEN and CDR2 SYDVKM. The CDR3 has 14 residues. To note about this clonotype: Its matching antigen is unknown.

Oncomine TCR Beta short-read sequencing was applied to DNA from cultured CD4+ T cells. Using its own MiXCR run on the PCR reads, TCRdb lists one record per CDR3 protein. This sample carries about 10,000 distinct CDR3 sequences, roughly 59% of them seen once, and the ten largest clones take about 16%. The sequence was collected from a human donor who had recovered from COVID-19. Material for sequencing was CD4+ T cells from blood, cultured in vitro. This rearrangement joins TRBV28 to TRBJ2-7; 9 bases map to TRBD2. CDR3 sequence: CASRLSGSSYEQYF. CDR3 DNA sequence: TGTGCCAGCAGGCTTAGCGGGAGCTCCTACGAGCAGTACTTC.